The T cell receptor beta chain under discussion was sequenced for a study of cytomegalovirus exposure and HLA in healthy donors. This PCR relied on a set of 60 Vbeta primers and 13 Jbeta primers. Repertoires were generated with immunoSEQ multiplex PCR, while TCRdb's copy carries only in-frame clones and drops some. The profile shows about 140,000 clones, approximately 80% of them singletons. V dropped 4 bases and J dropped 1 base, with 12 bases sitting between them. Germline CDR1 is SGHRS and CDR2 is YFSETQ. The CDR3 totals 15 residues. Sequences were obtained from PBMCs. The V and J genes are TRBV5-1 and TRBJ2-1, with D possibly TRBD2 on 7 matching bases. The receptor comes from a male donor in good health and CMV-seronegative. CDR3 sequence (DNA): TGCGCCAGCAGCGGGGGGGACAAATCCTACAATGAGCAGTTCTTC. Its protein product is CASSGGDKSYNEQFF.